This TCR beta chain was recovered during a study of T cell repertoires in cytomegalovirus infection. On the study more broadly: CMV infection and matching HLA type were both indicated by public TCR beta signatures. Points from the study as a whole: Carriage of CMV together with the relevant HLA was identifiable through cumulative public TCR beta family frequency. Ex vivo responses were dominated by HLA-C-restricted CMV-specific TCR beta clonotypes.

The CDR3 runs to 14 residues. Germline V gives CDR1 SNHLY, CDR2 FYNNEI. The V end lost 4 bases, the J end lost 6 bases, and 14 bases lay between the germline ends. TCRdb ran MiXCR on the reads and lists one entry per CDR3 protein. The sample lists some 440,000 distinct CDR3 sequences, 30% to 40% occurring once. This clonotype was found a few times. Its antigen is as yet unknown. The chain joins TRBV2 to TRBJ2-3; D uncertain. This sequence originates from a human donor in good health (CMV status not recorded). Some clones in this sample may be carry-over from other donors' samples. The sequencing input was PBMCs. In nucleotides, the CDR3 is TGTGCCAGCAGTGTGTTTTCCCGGATTGATACGCAGTATTTT. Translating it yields CASSVFSRIDTQYF. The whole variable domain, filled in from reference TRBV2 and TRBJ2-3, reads EPEVTQTPSHQVTQMGQEVILRCVPISNHLYFYWYRQILGQKVEFLVSFYNNEISEKSEIFDDQFSVERPDGSNFTLKIRSTKLEDSAMYFCASSVFSRIDTQYFGPGTRLTVL.